The rows below give T cell receptor beta chains drawn from one sample of a study of blood T cell repertoires in COVID-19. Assay used: immunoSEQ multiplex PCR; TCRdb lists only in-frame clones, some missing. The data show approximately 88,000 clones, around 82% seen once. Sequences were obtained from peripheral blood. The origin of the receptors is a man aged 45-65 years who had recovered from COVID-19. Both conserved end residues are part of each CDR3. Fields, in order: J gene, CDR3 length, V gene, D gene, CDR3 protein. A D gene is named only where the DNA matches it firmly.

J gene: TRBJ1-5; CDR3 length: 16; V gene: TRBV7-4; D gene: TRBD1; CDR3 protein: CASSPRQGPSNQPQHF
J gene: TRBJ2-7; CDR3 length: 13; V gene: TRBV18; D gene: NA; CDR3 protein: CASSRGPSYEQYF
J gene: TRBJ1-1; CDR3 length: 13; V gene: TRBV9; D gene: NA; CDR3 protein: CASSTTRRAEAFF
J gene: TRBJ2-3; CDR3 length: 17; V gene: TRBV7-3; D gene: NA; CDR3 protein: CASSFSSGHGLTDTQYF
J gene: TRBJ2-7; CDR3 length: 12; V gene: TRBV6-5; D gene: NA; CDR3 protein: CASSRDTGEQYF
J gene: TRBJ2-3; CDR3 length: 12; V gene: TRBV10-1; D gene: NA; CDR3 protein: CASSDYTDTQYF
J gene: TRBJ2-7; CDR3 length: 12; V gene: TRBV6-5; D gene: NA; CDR3 protein: CASMDWDYEQYF
J gene: TRBJ1-6; CDR3 length: 13; V gene: TRBV9; D gene: NA; CDR3 protein: CASSPRSISPLHF
J gene: TRBJ1-5; CDR3 length: 16; V gene: TRBV9; D gene: NA; CDR3 protein: CASSVDPVGLNQPQHF
J gene: TRBJ2-7; CDR3 length: 15; V gene: TRBV28; D gene: TRBD2; CDR3 protein: CASSLAGVARGEQYF
J gene: TRBJ2-7; CDR3 length: 12; V gene: TRBV6-6; D gene: NA; CDR3 protein: CASSYIDYEQYF
J gene: TRBJ1-1; CDR3 length: 14; V gene: TRBV6-4; D gene: NA; CDR3 protein: CASSPQGRDTEAFF
J gene: TRBJ2-1; CDR3 length: 18; V gene: TRBV14; D gene: TRBD2; CDR3 protein: CASSQEGTSGQRPNEQFF
J gene: TRBJ2-5; CDR3 length: 16; V gene: TRBV28; D gene: NA; CDR3 protein: CASSLLDSLNKETQYF
J gene: TRBJ2-1; CDR3 length: 13; V gene: TRBV7-3; D gene: TRBD2; CDR3 protein: CASSLNSAREYFF
J gene: TRBJ2-7; CDR3 length: 15; V gene: TRBV5-4; D gene: NA; CDR3 protein: CASSHQTVTSYEQYF
J gene: TRBJ1-2; CDR3 length: 13; V gene: TRBV24-1; D gene: NA; CDR3 protein: CATSDSRGYGYTF
J gene: TRBJ2-7; CDR3 length: 13; V gene: TRBV10-3; D gene: NA; CDR3 protein: CAIVDRLDYEQYF
J gene: TRBJ1-4; CDR3 length: 13; V gene: TRBV6-5; D gene: NA; CDR3 protein: CASRNVGREKLFF
J gene: TRBJ1-1; CDR3 length: 14; V gene: TRBV24-1; D gene: TRBD1; CDR3 protein: CATSEGQGYTEAFF
J gene: TRBJ2-1; CDR3 length: 16; V gene: TRBV12-2; D gene: NA; CDR3 protein: CASRLGGQTSYNEQFF
J gene: TRBJ2-1; CDR3 length: 14; V gene: TRBV9; D gene: TRBD1; CDR3 protein: CASSVGAGGDEQFF
J gene: TRBJ2-1; CDR3 length: 16; V gene: TRBV4-2; D gene: NA; CDR3 protein: CASSRLGASSYNEQFF
J gene: TRBJ1-6; CDR3 length: 16; V gene: TRBV28; D gene: TRBD1; CDR3 protein: CASTRPGQGRGSPLHF
J gene: TRBJ2-2; CDR3 length: 15; V gene: TRBV19; D gene: NA; CDR3 protein: CASNNWRDNTGELFF
J gene: TRBJ1-1; CDR3 length: 15; V gene: TRBV6-5; D gene: NA; CDR3 protein: CASSYSPAGYTEAFF
J gene: TRBJ1-2; CDR3 length: 16; V gene: TRBV25-1; D gene: TRBD1; CDR3 protein: CASSEPGTGGHYGYTF
J gene: TRBJ1-2; CDR3 length: 15; V gene: TRBV4-2; D gene: TRBD1; CDR3 protein: CASSQGGTGGRGYTF
J gene: TRBJ1-1; CDR3 length: 15; V gene: TRBV18; D gene: NA; CDR3 protein: CASSPAYGRNTEAFF
J gene: TRBJ2-1; CDR3 length: 15; V gene: TRBV7-3; D gene: NA; CDR3 protein: CASSQTLADYNEQFF
J gene: TRBJ2-3; CDR3 length: 14; V gene: TRBV4-3; D gene: NA; CDR3 protein: CASSQEKSWDTQYF
J gene: TRBJ1-1; CDR3 length: 14; V gene: TRBV10-2; D gene: NA; CDR3 protein: CASTGGGRNPEAFF
J gene: TRBJ2-5; CDR3 length: 20; V gene: TRBV4-3; D gene: TRBD2; CDR3 protein: CASSQELAGERGSERETQYF
J gene: TRBJ1-1; CDR3 length: 14; V gene: TRBV11-1; D gene: NA; CDR3 protein: CASSTNRDSTEAFF
J gene: TRBJ1-6; CDR3 length: 13; V gene: TRBV19; D gene: NA; CDR3 protein: CASSSRVGSPLHF
J gene: TRBJ1-3; CDR3 length: 16; V gene: TRBV5-6; D gene: TRBD1; CDR3 protein: CASSQTGGASGNTIYF
J gene: TRBJ2-5; CDR3 length: 15; V gene: TRBV3-1/TRBV3-2; D gene: TRBD2; CDR3 protein: CASSLRAGGHETQYF
J gene: TRBJ1-5; CDR3 length: 15; V gene: TRBV24-1; D gene: NA; CDR3 protein: CATSDFSGDNQPQHF
J gene: TRBJ2-5; CDR3 length: 18; V gene: TRBV7-2; D gene: TRBD2; CDR3 protein: CASSYVITAGGGKETQYF
J gene: TRBJ2-2; CDR3 length: 15; V gene: TRBV6-1; D gene: NA; CDR3 protein: CASSEGGRGVGELFF
J gene: TRBJ2-7; CDR3 length: 11; V gene: TRBV7-9; D gene: NA; CDR3 protein: CASGQEYEQYF
J gene: TRBJ1-2; CDR3 length: 13; V gene: TRBV5-8; D gene: NA; CDR3 protein: CASRLGQGYGYTF
J gene: TRBJ1-1; CDR3 length: 14; V gene: TRBV19; D gene: NA; CDR3 protein: CASRYGQMNTEAFF
J gene: TRBJ2-1; CDR3 length: 13; V gene: TRBV2; D gene: TRBD2; CDR3 protein: CASSETSGRAQIF
J gene: TRBJ1-2; CDR3 length: 15; V gene: TRBV30; D gene: TRBD1; CDR3 protein: CASSVPGTGSYGYTF
J gene: TRBJ1-3; CDR3 length: 14; V gene: TRBV19; D gene: NA; CDR3 protein: CASSTGSSGNTIYF
J gene: TRBJ2-1; CDR3 length: 16; V gene: TRBV4-1; D gene: NA; CDR3 protein: CASSQDRGTSINEQFF
J gene: TRBJ2-7; CDR3 length: 13; V gene: TRBV2; D gene: NA; CDR3 protein: CASSASGSYEQYF
J gene: TRBJ1-1; CDR3 length: 12; V gene: TRBV6-5; D gene: NA; CDR3 protein: CASSSKGQVAFF
J gene: TRBJ1-5; CDR3 length: 15; V gene: TRBV7-2; D gene: NA; CDR3 protein: CASSFQTANNQPQHF
J gene: TRBJ2-7; CDR3 length: 15; V gene: TRBV7-9; D gene: NA; CDR3 protein: CASSLDPPQGYEQYF
J gene: TRBJ1-3; CDR3 length: 17; V gene: TRBV4-3; D gene: NA; CDR3 protein: CASSLTAGSSSGNTIYF
J gene: TRBJ1-2; CDR3 length: 14; V gene: TRBV19; D gene: NA; CDR3 protein: CASSIEGARYGYTF
J gene: TRBJ1-5; CDR3 length: 17; V gene: TRBV21-1; D gene: NA; CDR3 protein: CASSKRLKGARNQPQHF
J gene: TRBJ2-7; CDR3 length: 15; V gene: TRBV10-3; D gene: TRBD2; CDR3 protein: CAISESGSGSYEQYF
J gene: TRBJ2-1; CDR3 length: 17; V gene: TRBV24-1; D gene: TRBD2; CDR3 protein: CATSDLSLAGGQGEQFF
J gene: TRBJ1-3; CDR3 length: 15; V gene: TRBV19; D gene: TRBD1; CDR3 protein: CASSTTGGGGNTIYF
J gene: TRBJ2-3; CDR3 length: 13; V gene: TRBV4-3; D gene: TRBD2; CDR3 protein: CASGWTSGDTQYF